This T cell receptor beta chain was sequenced during a study of cytomegalovirus exposure and HLA in healthy donors (TCRdb year 2017). For the wider study: According to an earlier analysis of several hundred of the donors, about 170 million T cells yielded over 90 million unique TCR beta sequences and approximately 280 Gb of sequence data. An early release that covered roughly 600 HLA-typed donors contained around 330 gigabases of sequencing data and 75 million to 100 million unique TCR sequences. Among the approximately 400 genotyped donors, approximately 82% belonged to the genetic ancestry cluster associated with self-reported Caucasian donors. The study aimed to test whether signatures of past pathogen exposure could be identified by cataloging public T cell receptors. The study used immunosequencing to profile the T cell repertoires of around 600 subjects and linked those repertoires to cytomegalovirus serostatus. Besides the first cohort of some 670 subjects, a separate validation cohort made up of over 100 different subjects was used. The study combined high-throughput TCR immunosequencing, statistical association of individual TCRs with disease status, and machine learning to predict cytomegalovirus infection status. To study patterns of TCR occurrence, a later analysis re-analyzed previously published TCR beta repertoires from 666 donors and added high-resolution HLA genotyping. Rather than drawing on any new phenotypic data, the later analysis identified candidate immune exposures from TCR beta sequences and the way those sequences occurred across donors. An earlier analysis of 587 of the donors used high-throughput TCR beta sequencing to judge whether each TCR beta V gene segment behaved as functional or pseudogenic. Alongside the repertoire data, information on donor age, sex, ethnicity and CMV serostatus was compiled. In a later genetic analysis, genome-wide SNP genotypes for 398 of the 666 donors were used, and that subset was treated as a discovery cohort. All discovery cohort repertoires had been generated on a single sequencing platform. Class I and class II HLA loci were covered by the typing at four-digit resolution. The number of donors typed differed by locus, with roughly 629-640 for A, B, C, DRB1 and DQB1, more than 500 for DQA1, 606 for DPA1, and about 450 for DPB1. A few DR-DQ haplotypes were treated as single units for association and clustering because of strong linkage in the cohort. Among roughly 400 genotyped donors of the cohort, an average of approximately 220,000 unique TCR beta nucleotide sequences was sequenced per donor, of which 15% to 20% were non-productive. Results and caveats for the whole study, not just this receptor: Most TCR sequences were observed very rarely across donors, whereas some public TCRs were present in many individuals. According to a later analysis, TCR association rates differed among HLA loci, with DRB1 alleles showing the most associated TCRs and HLA-C alleles showing the fewest. Linkage disequilibrium might explain the correlated functional status among segregating V segments, but an unknown experimental factor could not be excluded. The earlier analysis of a few hundred of the donors excluded some 16 rarely observed V segments, including chromosome 9 orphons, because counts were too low. An association between a missense DCLRE1C variant and V-gene and J-gene trimming of TCR beta chains was found in a later genetic analysis and replicated in an independent cohort. Most CMV-associated TCR beta chains appeared to be HLA-restricted in a later analysis, and the HLA associations seemed to be driven largely by CMV exposure. A cluster of highly shared sequence variants was judged likely to be a technical artifact of the sequencing pipeline. Sequencing depth was assumed to be roughly uniform across donors in the presence/absence analyses, though that assumption may not hold. The authors suggested that the approach could potentially be extended to other disease states and immunological phenotypes. According to a later genetic analysis, donors in an Asian-associated ancestry cluster had fewer N-insertions in productive TCRs than the approximately 630-donor mean. Strong co-occurrence of HLA alleles, especially DR and DQ, made assigning TCR associations to individual alleles difficult. CMV serostatus was the only immune exposure information available for the cohort. A total of 150 to 200 TCR beta chains were listed by the study as associated with cytomegalovirus. This cohort had only TCR beta chains sequenced, and the lack of alpha or paired-chain data limited which features could be detected. A later analysis reported that several top co-occurrence clusters appeared linked to parvovirus B19, influenza, CMV and Epstein-Barr virus. A further reported finding was that TCR beta sequences accurately predicted the HLA-A and HLA-B alleles for most subjects in the first cohort. In vitro tests confirmed that a few of the cytomegalovirus-associated TCR beta chains recognize cytomegalovirus antigens. In an earlier analysis of roughly 500 of the donors, most TCR beta V segments appeared in productive rearrangements about 87% or about 30% of the time, broadly matching IMGT annotations. The classifier was reported to diagnose cytomegalovirus status with high specificity and sensitivity in both the original and validation cohorts. Specific HLA alleles were associated with roughly 17,000 TCR beta sequences at a false discovery rate of 0.05 in a later analysis. In a later analysis, HLA-associated TCR beta chains were found to be more clonally expanded and to have lower generation probabilities than equally common non-associated chains. HLA typing was unavailable for some donors at each locus, so association tests used only the typed subset.

The cohort comprised under 700 healthy bone marrow donors. At the time of sampling, all cohort members were nominally healthy, though unrecorded immune exposures were likely present. The donor tested CMV seropositive and was one of the 289 seropositive cohort members. Each donor provided a peripheral blood sample, and peripheral blood mononuclear cells were used for TCR beta sequencing. Genomic DNA was extracted from the blood cell samples with the Qiagen DNeasy Blood Extraction Kit. The library was obtained by the immunoSEQ multiplex PCR assay. A mixture of 60 forward primers for TCR Vbeta segments and 13 reverse primers for TCR Jbeta segments was used in the multiplex PCR. The CDR3 region of rearranged TCR beta genes was amplified from genomic DNA by a multiplex PCR assay. Amplified TCR beta libraries were sequenced as 87-base-pair reads on the Illumina HiSeq System. Turning to the authors' computational methods: A later analysis counted about 80 million unique TCR beta chains across the 666 repertoires, and around 9.9 million of these chains were shared by at least two donors. Raw reads were error-corrected and collapsed into unique sequences with a nearest-neighbor algorithm that merged closely related sequences to remove PCR and sequencing errors. V, D and J gene segments were assigned by aligning CDR3 sequences to IMGT reference sequences. For a sequence to be retained, at least a six-nucleotide match to both a V gene segment and a J gene segment was required. A rearrangement was called productive if the CDR3 had no stop codons and remained in frame with V and J, and every other rearrangement was called non-productive. CDR3 was defined according to IMGT convention as the region running from the second conserved V-encoded cysteine to the conserved J-encoded phenylalanine. Sequences without an unambiguous match to a single V gene segment were excluded from the earlier analysis of about 600 of the donors. In an earlier analysis of some 590 of the donors, a V segment was called functional when productive rearrangements were above 56.7%, and segregating when the standard deviation between donors exceeded 5%. A statistical classification framework was developed to diagnose cytomegalovirus status using the catalog of TCR beta chain sequences. In a later analysis, TCR nucleotide sequences were compared against IMGT/GENE-DB human TR gene sequences so that V and J genes could be assigned. In a later analysis, CDR3 sequences and most-parsimonious VDJ recombination scenarios were assigned using the TCRdist pipeline. In a later analysis, each TCR beta chain was defined by its CDR3 amino acid sequence together with its V-gene family, and reads without a unique V-gene family were excluded. As a way to deal with suspected cross-contamination and a sequencing artifact, a later analysis dropped hundreds of nucleotide sequences that were highly shared and had low generation probability. In a later analysis, a clonal expansion index for each public chain was calculated from normalized within-repertoire ranks of inferred template counts. In a later analysis, generation probabilities were computed using a VDJ recombination model fitted to out-of-frame rearrangements, and the results were checked against IGoR. A later analysis scored TCR-TCR, TCR-HLA and TCR-CMV co-occurrence with hypergeometric tests, applying a repertoire-size bias correction to TCR pairs. False discovery rates were estimated in a later analysis by permuting HLA or CMV assignments 20 times. A later analysis grouped co-occurring TCRs with DBSCAN, adding TCRdist sequence similarity when clustering within HLA-allele-positive subsets. For co-occurrence clustering, repertoires with fewer than 30,000 or more than 120,000 public chains were excluded, along with 5 or 6 repertoires with anomalous nucleotide sharing. As stored in TCRdb, this immuneACCESS dataset retains in-frame rearrangements with V and J assigned. A fraction of the clones does not appear; measured against another copy, unresolved V genes explain less than half of the discrepancy, and the remainder lacks a known reason. V, J and clone size are taken as reported in that table, and D and trimming were inferred from the DNA itself. In this sample the table shows some 190,000 clones, about 77% of which occur a single time. Approximately 2.1% of the sample is in the top ten clones.

Turning to this clone: Its binding antigen is unknown. There are no base qualities to consult, and no much larger clone falls within one base.

This TCR came from a woman in her twenties or thirties in good health and CMV-seropositive. Sequenced input: PBMCs.

The DNA reads TGTGCCAGCACCCTGGGGGGGGCCCCGATGAACACTGAAGCTTTCTTT. It translates as CASTLGGAPMNTEAFF. This receptor chain uses TRBV6-6 and TRBJ1-1, and the D gene may be TRBD1, 6 bases matching. From a lookup of the germline V gene (reference sequence), CDR1 and CDR2 are MNHNY and SVGAGI. Reading from cysteine to phenylalanine, the CDR3 counts 16 amino acids. The read is trimmed to its CDR3 DNA, 48 bases read in frame from base 1. V loses 7 bases, J loses 0 bases, and the germline ends lie 18 bases apart.